Listed below are T cell receptor beta chains from one sample, sequenced in a study of neurological immune-mediated disorders. TCRdb reprocessed the 5' RACE reads via MiXCR and lists one record per CDR3 protein. The table lists tens of thousands of distinct CDR3 sequences, about 10% of them singletons. Source material: PBMCs. The receptors originated from a male donor with HTLV-1-associated myelopathy (HAM/TSP). CDR3s include the opening cysteine and the closing phenylalanine or tryptophan. A D gene is named only where the DNA matches it firmly. Some rows have no size entry. The others give once, few or many, or a class for an expanded clone.

>many|TRBV18|NA|TRBJ2-3
CASSPRREDTQYF
TGTGCCAGCTCACCAAGGAGGGAAGATACGCAGTATTTT
>many|TRBV7-8|NA|TRBJ1-5
CASSLGQYANQPQHF
TGTGCCAGCAGCTTGGGGCAGTACGCCAATCAGCCCCAGCATTTT
>many|TRBV19|NA|TRBJ2-1
CASTSYNEQFF
TGTGCCAGTACGTCCTACAATGAGCAGTTCTTC
>many|TRBV6-5|NA|TRBJ2-2
CASSYRVTGELFF
TGTGCCAGCAGTTACCGGGTAACCGGGGAGCTGTTTTTT
>NA|TRBV28|TRBD2|TRBJ2-5
CASSLSPPGLAEETQYF
TGTGCCAGCAGTTTATCCCCCCCGGGACTAGCGGAAGAGACCCAGTACTTC
>many|TRBV29-1|TRBD1|TRBJ1-6
CSVGQGPNSPLHF
TGCAGCGTGGGACAGGGGCCGAATTCACCCCTCCACTTT
>many|TRBV6-6|TRBD2|TRBJ2-2
CASSRAGSSGYTGELFF
TGTGCCAGCAGCCGGGCGGGTTCTAGCGGATACACCGGGGAGCTGTTTTTT
>NA|TRBV9|TRBD2|TRBJ2-5
CASSVGTSGSQETQYF
TGTGCCAGCAGCGTAGGGACTAGCGGCTCCCAAGAGACCCAGTACTTC
>many|TRBV6-5|NA|TRBJ1-2
CASSQQGIDYGYTF
TGTGCCAGCAGTCAACAGGGCATTGACTATGGCTACACCTTC
>many|TRBV9|TRBD2|TRBJ2-7
CASSGTSGASYEQYF
TGTGCCAGCAGCGGGACTAGCGGGGCTTCCTACGAGCAGTACTTC
>NA|TRBV3-1|TRBD1|TRBJ1-5
CASSPGQGLSNEPQPF
TGTGCCAGCAGCCCGGGACAGGGGTTGAGCAATGAGCCCCAGCCTTTT
>many|TRBV24-1|NA|TRBJ1-4
CATSDGGTGPHEKLFF
TGTGCCACCAGTGATGGAGGGACGGGCCCTCATGAAAAACTGTTTTTT
>many|TRBV5-5|NA|TRBJ2-5
CASSPRVQETQYF
TGTGCCAGCAGCCCCCGGGTCCAAGAGACCCAGTACTTC
>many|TRBV7-2|TRBD1|TRBJ2-7
CASSLGQTPYEQYF
TGTGCCAGCAGCTTGGGACAGACTCCTTACGAGCAGTACTTC
>many|TRBV6-1|NA|TRBJ2-1
CASSERRVVEQFF
TGTGCCAGCAGTGAACGGAGGGTAGTTGAGCAGTTCTTC
>NA|TRBV20-1|NA|TRBJ1-6
CSARPYPGSPLHF
TGCAGTGCTAGACCCTACCCGGGCTCACCCCTCCACTTT
>NA|TRBV7-2|NA|TRBJ2-7
CASSLSFYEQYF
TGTGCCAGCAGCCTCTCCTTTTACGAGCAGTACTTC
>many|TRBV28|NA|TRBJ1-2
CASSLGLPANYGYTF
TGTGCCAGCAGTTTAGGTCTCCCCGCTAACTATGGCTACACCTTC
>many|TRBV28|NA|TRBJ2-7
CASSFILGGRQYF
TGTGCCAGCAGTTTCATCTTGGGGGGCAGGCAGTACTTC
>many|TRBV4-2|NA|TRBJ2-1
CASSQEATGSSYNEQFF
TGTGCCAGCAGCCAAGAGGCTACCGGTAGCTCCTACAATGAGCAGTTCTTC
>many|TRBV6-1|TRBD1|TRBJ1-3
CASRTGAGNTIYF
TGTGCCAGCAGGACAGGGGCCGGAAACACCATATATTTT
>many|TRBV20-1|NA|TRBJ1-6
CSAFPADRSPLHF
TGCAGTGCTTTCCCAGCAGATCGGTCACCCCTCCACTTT
>many|TRBV7-2|NA|TRBJ2-3
CASSSHADTQYF
TGTGCCAGCAGCTCCCACGCAGATACGCAGTATTTT
>many|TRBV20-1|NA|TRBJ1-1
CSAPWTSRGAFF
TGCAGTGCTCCGTGGACATCAAGAGGGGCTTTCTTT
>many|TRBV3-1|NA|TRBJ2-1
CASSPRGLDIAEQFF
TGTGCCAGCAGCCCGCGTGGGCTAGATATCGCTGAGCAGTTCTTC
>many|TRBV5-1|TRBD2|TRBJ2-5
CASNLAGPQETQYF
TGCGCCAGCAACCTAGCGGGCCCCCAAGAGACCCAGTACTTC
>many|TRBV20-1|TRBD1|TRBJ2-5
CSARARGLGETQYF
TGCAGTGCTAGAGCCAGGGGGCTAGGAGAGACCCAGTACTTC
>medium-sized|TRBV29-1|NA|TRBJ1-5
CSVEVRRGTQPQHF
TGCAGCGTTGAAGTAAGGAGGGGGACTCAGCCCCAGCATTTT
>many|TRBV6-2/TRBV6-3|NA|TRBJ2-2
CASRWAPGELFF
TGTGCCAGCCGATGGGCCCCCGGGGAGCTGTTTTTT